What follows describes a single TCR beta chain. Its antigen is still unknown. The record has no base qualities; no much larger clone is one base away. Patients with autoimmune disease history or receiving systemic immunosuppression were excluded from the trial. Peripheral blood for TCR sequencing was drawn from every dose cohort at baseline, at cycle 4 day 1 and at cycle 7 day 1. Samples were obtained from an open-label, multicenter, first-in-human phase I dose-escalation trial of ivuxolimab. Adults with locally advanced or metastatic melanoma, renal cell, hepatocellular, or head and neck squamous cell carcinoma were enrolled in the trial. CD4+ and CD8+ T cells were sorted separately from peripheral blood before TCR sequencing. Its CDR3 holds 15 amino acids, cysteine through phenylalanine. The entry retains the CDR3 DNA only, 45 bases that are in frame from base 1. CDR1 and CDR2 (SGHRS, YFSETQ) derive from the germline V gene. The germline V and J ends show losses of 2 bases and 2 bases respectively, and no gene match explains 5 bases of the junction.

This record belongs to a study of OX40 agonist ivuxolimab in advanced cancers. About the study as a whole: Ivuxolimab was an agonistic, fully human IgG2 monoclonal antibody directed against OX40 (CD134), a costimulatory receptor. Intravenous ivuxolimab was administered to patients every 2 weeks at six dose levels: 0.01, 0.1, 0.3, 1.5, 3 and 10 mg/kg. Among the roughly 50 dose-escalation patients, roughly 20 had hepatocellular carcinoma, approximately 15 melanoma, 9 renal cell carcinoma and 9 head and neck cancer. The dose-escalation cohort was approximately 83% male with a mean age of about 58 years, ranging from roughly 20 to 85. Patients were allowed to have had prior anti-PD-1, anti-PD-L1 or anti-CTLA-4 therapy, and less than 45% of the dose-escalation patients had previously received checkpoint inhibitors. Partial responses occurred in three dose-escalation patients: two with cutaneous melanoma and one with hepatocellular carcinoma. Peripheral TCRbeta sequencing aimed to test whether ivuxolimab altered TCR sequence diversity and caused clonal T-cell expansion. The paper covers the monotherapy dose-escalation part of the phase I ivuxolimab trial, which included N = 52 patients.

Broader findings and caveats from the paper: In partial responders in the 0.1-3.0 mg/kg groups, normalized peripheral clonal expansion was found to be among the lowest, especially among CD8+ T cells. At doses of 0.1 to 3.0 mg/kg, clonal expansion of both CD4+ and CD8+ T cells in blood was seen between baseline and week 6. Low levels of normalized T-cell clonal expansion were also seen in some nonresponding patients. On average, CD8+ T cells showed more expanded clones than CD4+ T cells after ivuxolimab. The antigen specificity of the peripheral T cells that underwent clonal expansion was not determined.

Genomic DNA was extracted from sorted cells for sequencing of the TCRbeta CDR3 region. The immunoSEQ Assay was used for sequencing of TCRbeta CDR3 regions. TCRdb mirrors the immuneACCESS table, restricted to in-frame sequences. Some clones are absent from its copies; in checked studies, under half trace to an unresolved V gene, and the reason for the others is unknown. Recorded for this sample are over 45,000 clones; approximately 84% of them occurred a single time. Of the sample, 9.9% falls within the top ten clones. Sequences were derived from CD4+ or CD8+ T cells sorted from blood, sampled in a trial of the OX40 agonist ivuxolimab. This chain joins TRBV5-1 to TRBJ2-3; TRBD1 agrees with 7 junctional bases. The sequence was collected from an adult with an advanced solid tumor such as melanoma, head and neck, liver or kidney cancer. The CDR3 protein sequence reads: CASSFSRGNTDTQYF. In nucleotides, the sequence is TGCGCCAGCAGCTTTAGCAGGGGGAACACAGATACGCAGTATTTT.